This TCR beta chain derives from a study of CD8 T cells in Susac syndrome. The CDR3 loop spans 12 amino acids. Trimming took 6 bases from V and 10 from J; bases not matched to a gene: 7. After extraction with the RNeasy kit, about 0.45 to 1 ug of the RNA was reverse transcribed using random hexamers. TCRdb re-derived calls from the immunoSEQ multiplex PCR reads in MiXCR, one entry per CDR3 protein. Found here are around 150,000 distinct CDR3 sequences, approximately 96% of them singletons; the top ten hold about 0.11%. CD8+ and CD4+ T cells from blood underwent TCR beta sequencing. Control patients had untreated stable or active relapsing-remitting multiple sclerosis by revised McDonald criteria. The TEMRA cells underwent FACS enrichment, while the CD8+ and CD4+ T cells underwent negative isolation.

The chain is built from TRBV12-3 or TRBV12-4 and TRBJ1-1; 8 nucleotides match TRBD1. Material: CD4+ T cells from PBMCs. The clonotype was recovered from a human donor with multiple sclerosis. The DNA for the CDR3 is TGTGCCAGCAGCCCAGGACAGGGAAGAGCTTTCTTT. Encoded protein: CASSPGQGRAFF.